A selection of T cell receptor beta chains follows, all from one sample in a study of T cells in Graves' hyperthyroidism and ophthalmopathy. One entry per CDR3 protein results from TCRdb running MiXCR on the multiplex PCR reads. Of hundreds of thousands of distinct CDR3 sequences in the sample, roughly 15% were seen once. Input material: blood. Receptors originate from a woman aged 18-35 years with Graves' hyperthyroidism. CDR3s include the opening cysteine and the closing phenylalanine or tryptophan. The D gene is left open where the match is weak. Clone size is given for some rows only: seen once, a few or many times, or a class if the clone is expanded.

V,J,D,size,DNA,CDR3
TRBV27,TRBJ1-2,NA,few,TGTGCCATCTTCTCGGATAACTATGGCTACACCTTC,CAIFSDNYGYTF
TRBV18,TRBJ2-1,TRBD2,few,TGTGCCAGCAGTTTCCAGCGGGAGTACAATGAGCAGTCCTTC,CASSFQREYNEQSF
TRBV2,TRBJ1-5,NA,many,TGTGCCAGCAGGCCAGTGCGGGGCAATCAGCCCCAGCATTTT,CASRPVRGNQPQHF
TRBV5-1,TRBJ1-2,TRBD1,NA,TGCGCCAGCAGCTTGGCCGGGACAGAACTTACGACAGCTAACTATGGCTACACCTTC,CASSLAGTELTTANYGYTF
TRBV20-1,TRBJ1-5,NA,many,TGCAGTGCTAGAGAGGCAGGGACTCCTAGCAATCAGCCCCAGCATTTT,CSAREAGTPSNQPQHF
TRBV28,TRBJ2-1,NA,NA,TGTGCCAGCAGTCACAGTGGAGATTCTAGAAATGAGCAGTTCTTC,CASSHSGDSRNEQFF
TRBV5-5,TRBJ2-1,NA,many,TGTGCCAGCAGTCGGGCCTCCGGGGAGCAGTTCTTC,CASSRASGEQFF
TRBV19,TRBJ1-1,TRBD1,NA,TGTGCCAGTAGTTCGCGACCGGGACAGCGCCTCATGAACACTGAAGCTTTCTTT,CASSSRPGQRLMNTEAFF
TRBV20-1,TRBJ2-5,NA,few,TGCAGTGCCAACGGGCCGTCACAAGAGACCCAGTACTTC,CSANGPSQETQYF
TRBV20-1,TRBJ2-1,TRBD2,many,TGCAGTGCTAGACTAGCGGGAGGTCATCCGTCCTACAATGAGCAGTTCTTC,CSARLAGGHPSYNEQFF
TRBV19,TRBJ2-1,NA,NA,TGTGCCAGTAGTATCGGATTCAGGAATGAGCAGTTCTTC,CASSIGFRNEQFF
TRBV2,TRBJ2-7,NA,many,TGTGCCAGCAGGGGCGGTGGCTTGCTACTCCACGAGCAGTACTTC,CASRGGGLLLHEQYF
TRBV6-5,TRBJ2-1,NA,many,TGTGCCAGCAGTTACTCGATTCTACACAATGAGCAGTTCTTC,CASSYSILHNEQFF
TRBV30,TRBJ1-1,NA,many,TGTGCCTGGGGGGAGGGGGACCCGAACACTGAAGCTTTCTTT,CAWGEGDPNTEAFF
TRBV4-1,TRBJ2-3,NA,NA,TGCGCCAGCAGCCAACGCCCTGCTCCCGTAGGGGGGGGCGAGGATACGCAGTATTTT,CASSQRPAPVGGGEDTQYF
TRBV18,TRBJ1-5,NA,many,TGTGCCAGCTCGCCCCTCCCGCTGGAAGGGTCGGCACAGCCCCAGCATTTT,CASSPLPLEGSAQPQHF
TRBV27,TRBJ2-3,TRBD1,many,TGTGCCAGCAGTTTGGACGGACAGGGGATATCAGATACGCAGTATTTT,CASSLDGQGISDTQYF
TRBV3-1,TRBJ2-6,TRBD1,NA,TGTGCCAGCAGCCTTATGGGACAGGGACTCTCTGGGGCCAACGTCCTGACTTTC,CASSLMGQGLSGANVLTF
TRBV14,TRBJ1-2,NA,NA,TGTGCCAGCAGCCAAGAACAGATCGTCAACTATGGCTACACCTTC,CASSQEQIVNYGYTF
TRBV12-3/TRBV12-4,TRBJ2-2,NA,NA,TGTGCCAGCAGTTTTCGCGTTTCCACCGGGGAGCTGTTTTTT,CASSFRVSTGELFF
TRBV27,TRBJ2-7,NA,NA,TGTGCCAGCAGTTTAATAAGAAGCCCGACAGGCAACGAGCAGTACTTC,CASSLIRSPTGNEQYF
TRBV28,TRBJ2-5,NA,many,TGTGCCAGCAGTTTATTACTAGCCCTTCAGTACTTC,CASSLLLALQYF
TRBV15,TRBJ1-5,TRBD1,few,TGTGCCACCAGCACCGCAAGACAGGGAAACAATCAGCCCCAGCATTTT,CATSTARQGNNQPQHF
TRBV4-3,TRBJ2-2,NA,NA,TGCGCCAGCAGCCAGCCCGCCCAGCTCCACACCGGGGAGCTGTTTTTT,CASSQPAQLHTGELFF
TRBV30,TRBJ2-2,NA,few,TGTGCCGGACGTAGCGGTAACAGGGGTCGAGCCGGGGAGCTGTTTTTT,CAGRSGNRGRAGELFF
TRBV7-2,TRBJ2-6,TRBD1,many,TGTGCCAGCAGCTTAGTGGGTAGACAGGGGAGCTCTGGGGCCAACGTCCTGACTTTC,CASSLVGRQGSSGANVLTF
TRBV5-6,TRBJ1-1,NA,many,TGTGCCAGCAGCGTCAGCGTTGGGGCCAGAAGGAACACTGAAGCTTTCTTT,CASSVSVGARRNTEAFF
TRBV5-5,TRBJ2-1,NA,many,TGTGCCAGCAGCCCCAACCCCCAGGCAGCCTACAATGAGCAGTTCTTC,CASSPNPQAAYNEQFF
TRBV30,TRBJ1-1,NA,many,TGTGCCTGGAATGGGCGGGGGCGCGGCACTGAAGCTTTCTTT,CAWNGRGRGTEAFF
TRBV30,TRBJ1-2,TRBD1,NA,TGTGCCTGGTACTCCCCGACAGGGGCCGCCTATGAACTCAGCTATGGCTACACCTTC,CAWYSPTGAAYELSYGYTF
TRBV25-1,TRBJ1-4,NA,NA,TGTGCCAGCAGTGGGACTCTAACAACTAATGAAAAACTGTTTTTT,CASSGTLTTNEKLFF
TRBV7-2,TRBJ2-7,NA,NA,TGTGCCAGCAGCTCCGTTGGGGTAGAGCAGTACTTC,CASSSVGVEQYF
TRBV24-1,TRBJ2-3,TRBD1,NA,TGTGCCACCAGTGATCGTGACAGGGTCGATACGCAGTATTTT,CATSDRDRVDTQYF
TRBV4-3,TRBJ2-1,NA,NA,TGCGCCAGCAGCCAGGAGGCCGCGTATGAGGGCAATGAGCAGTTCTTC,CASSQEAAYEGNEQFF
TRBV11-2,TRBJ2-7,TRBD2,NA,TGTGCCAGCAGCTTAAGGACTAGCGGGAGCCTTTCCTACGAGCAGTACTTC,CASSLRTSGSLSYEQYF
TRBV7-9,TRBJ1-4,TRBD1,NA,TGTGCCAGCAGCCGGATGGGACAGGGGGAAAATGAAAAACTGTTTTTT,CASSRMGQGENEKLFF
TRBV12-3/TRBV12-4,TRBJ2-7,NA,few,TGTGCCAGCAGTCCATACGACTCAACCCGGGAGCAGTACTTC,CASSPYDSTREQYF
TRBV28,TRBJ1-2,NA,NA,TGTGCCAGCAGTTTAGAAGTCTGGGCAGGAATCTATGGCTACACCTTC,CASSLEVWAGIYGYTF